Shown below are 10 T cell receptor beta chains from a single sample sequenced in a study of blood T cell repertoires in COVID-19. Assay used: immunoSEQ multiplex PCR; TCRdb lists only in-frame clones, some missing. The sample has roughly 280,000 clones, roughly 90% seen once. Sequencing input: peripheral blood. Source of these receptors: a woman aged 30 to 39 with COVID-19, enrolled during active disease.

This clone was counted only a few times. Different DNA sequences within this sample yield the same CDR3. CDR3 amino acids: CASSPGQGYQPQHF. The CDR3 coding sequence is TGTGCCAGCAGCCCCGGACAGGGCTATCAGCCCCAGCATTTT. The gene calls are TRBV7-2 and TRBJ1-5; 8 nucleotides agree with TRBD1. J lost 5 bases, V lost 5 bases, and 5 bases had no gene match. Germline-derived CDR1 and CDR2 are SGHTA and FQGNSA. The CDR3 is 14 amino acids.

For the CDR3, the DNA is TGTGCCAGCAGCCCCTATTTGCGTGTCGCCGGGGAGCTGTTTTTT. Translation gives CASSPYLRVAGELFF. The V gene is TRBV28, the J gene TRBJ2-2, with D unresolved. V was clipped by 6 bases and J by 6 bases, with 17 bases between them. The V gene's germline CDR1 is MDHEN and CDR2 SYDVKM. This CDR3 comprises 15 residues.

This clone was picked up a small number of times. The CDR3 loop reads CASSQDGTSNEQFF. The CDR3, as DNA: TGTGCCAGCAGCCAAGATGGGACTAGCAATGAGCAGTTCTTC. This chain uses TRBV3-1 (or the pseudogene TRBV3-2) with TRBJ2-1; 8 nucleotides align to TRBD2. CDR1 is LGHDT and CDR2 is YNNKEL in the germline V gene (reference sequence). The CDR3 loop spans 14 amino acids. The V and J ends lost 0 bases and 6 bases, in that order; junction bases with no gene match: 1.

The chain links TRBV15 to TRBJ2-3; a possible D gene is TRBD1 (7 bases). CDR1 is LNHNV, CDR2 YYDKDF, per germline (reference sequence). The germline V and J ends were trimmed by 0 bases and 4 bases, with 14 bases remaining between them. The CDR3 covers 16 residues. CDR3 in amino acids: CATSRDRRGRSDTQYF. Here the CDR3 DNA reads TGTGCCACCAGCAGAGATAGGAGGGGGCGATCAGATACGCAGTATTTT. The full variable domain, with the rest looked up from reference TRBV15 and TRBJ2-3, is DAMVIQNPRYQVTQFGKPVTLSCSQTLNHNVMYWYQQKSSQAPKLLFHYYDKDFNNEADTPDNFQSRRPNTSFCFLDIRSPGLGDTAMYLCATSRDRRGRSDTQYFGPGTRLTVL.

The CDR3: CASSRGTGTYEQYF. In DNA form, the CDR3 reads TGTGCCAGCAGCCGCGGGACAGGGACCTACGAGCAGTACTTC. J is TRBJ2-7 and V is TRBV7-2; 9 positions agree with TRBD1. V was pared by 5 bases and J by 2 bases, with 4 bases of the junction left unmatched. There are 14 residues in the CDR3. Germline V gene sequence: CDR1 SGHTA, CDR2 FQGNSA. The full variable domain, completed using reference TRBV7-2 and TRBJ2-7, is GAGVSQSPSNKVTEKGKDVELRCDPISGHTALYWYRQSLGQGLEFLIYFQGNSAPDKSGLPSDRFSAERTGGSVSTLTIQRTQQEDSAVYLCASSRGTGTYEQYFGPGTRLTVT.

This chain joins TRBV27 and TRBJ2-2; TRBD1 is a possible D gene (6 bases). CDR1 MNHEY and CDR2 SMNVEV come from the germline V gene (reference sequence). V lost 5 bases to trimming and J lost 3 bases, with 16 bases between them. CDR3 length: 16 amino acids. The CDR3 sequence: CASSLQGNPHTGELFF. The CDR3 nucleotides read TGTGCCAGCAGTCTCCAGGGGAATCCTCACACCGGGGAGCTGTTTTTT.

This CDR3 reads CATSDGLSNNEQFF. The CDR3 DNA sequence: TGTGCCACCAGTGATGGGCTATCAAACAATGAGCAGTTCTTC. This chain links TRBV24-1 with TRBJ2-1; D remains unclear. This CDR3 comprises 14 residues. Germline CDR1 is KGHDR and CDR2 is SFDVKD. Trimming took off 3 bases at V and 5 bases at J, with 10 bases between the two ends.

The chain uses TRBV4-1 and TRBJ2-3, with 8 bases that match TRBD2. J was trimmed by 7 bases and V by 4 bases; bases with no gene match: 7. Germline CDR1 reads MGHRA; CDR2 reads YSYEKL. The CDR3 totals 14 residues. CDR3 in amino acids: CASSLGLAMNTQYF. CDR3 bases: TGCGCCAGCAGCCTCGGACTAGCAATGAATACGCAGTATTTT.

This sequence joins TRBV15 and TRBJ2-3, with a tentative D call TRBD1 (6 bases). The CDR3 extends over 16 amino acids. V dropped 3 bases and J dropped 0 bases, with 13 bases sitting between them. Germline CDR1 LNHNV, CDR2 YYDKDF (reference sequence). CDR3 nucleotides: TGTGCCACCAGCAGGAGGACAGTCTCTAGCACAGATACGCAGTATTTT. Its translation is CATSRRTVSSTDTQYF.

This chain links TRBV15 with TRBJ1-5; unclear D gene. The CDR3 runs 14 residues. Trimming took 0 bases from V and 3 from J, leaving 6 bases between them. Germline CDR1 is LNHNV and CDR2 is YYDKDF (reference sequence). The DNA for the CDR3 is TGTGCCACCAGCAGAGATCGGGACAATCAGCCCCAGCATTTT. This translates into CATSRDRDNQPQHF.